The rows below give T cell receptor beta chains drawn from one sample of a study of OX40 agonist ivuxolimab in advanced cancers. Clones were sequenced by immunoSEQ multiplex PCR, and TCRdb holds only the in-frame ones, with some missing. The sample contains around 74,000 clones, roughly four fifths of which appear only once. Sequences were derived from CD4+ or CD8+ T cells sorted from blood, sampled in a trial of the OX40 agonist ivuxolimab. The source of these receptors is an adult with an advanced solid tumor such as melanoma, head and neck, liver or kidney cancer. CDR3s include the opening cysteine and the closing phenylalanine or tryptophan. The D gene is left open where the match is weak. A clone size is listed for some rows: how often the clone was seen (once, few, many), or a class if it is expanded.

clone_size	d_call	j_call	v_call	cdr3_aa	cdr3_nt
NA	TRBD1	TRBJ2-7	TRBV6-5	CAVGQGATYEQYF	TGTGCCGTAGGACAGGGGGCGACTTACGAGCAGTACTTC
NA	NA	TRBJ1-5	TRBV2	CASTSGSRNNQPQHF	TGTGCCAGCACGTCAGGGTCCCGGAACAATCAGCCCCAGCATTTT
NA	NA	TRBJ2-7	TRBV7-6	CASSLELGRFNEQYF	TGTGCCAGCAGCTTAGAGTTAGGGAGGTTCAACGAGCAGTACTTC
NA	NA	TRBJ2-7	TRBV27	CASSPDWGSSYEQYF	TGTGCCAGCAGTCCCGACTGGGGGAGCTCCTACGAGCAGTACTTC
NA	NA	TRBJ2-1	TRBV18	CASSPQGYNEQFF	TGTGCCAGCTCACCACAGGGCTACAATGAGCAGTTCTTC
NA	TRBD2	TRBJ2-2	TRBV5-1	CASSFLAGGPGTGELFF	TGCGCCAGCAGCTTCCTAGCGGGAGGGCCCGGCACCGGGGAGCTGTTTTTT
NA	NA	TRBJ2-7	TRBV19	CASSYQTGTYEQYF	TGTGCCAGTAGTTATCAGACGGGGACCTACGAGCAGTACTTC
few	NA	TRBJ2-7	TRBV10-3	CAISESGTYEQYF	TGTGCCATCAGTGAGTCTGGCACCTACGAGCAGTACTTC
NA	NA	TRBJ2-1	TRBV6-5	CASRPQRVSYNEQFF	TGTGCCAGCAGACCGCAGCGGGTCTCCTACAATGAGCAGTTCTTC
NA	NA	TRBJ1-2	TRBV4-1	CASSQDTGIYGYTF	TGCGCCAGCAGCCAAGATACAGGGATCTATGGCTACACCTTC
NA	NA	TRBJ1-2	TRBV28	CASSPEWTNYGYTF	TGTGCCAGCAGTCCTGAATGGACGAACTATGGCTACACCTTC
NA	NA	TRBJ1-1	TRBV7-2	CASSPMGDGAFF	TGTGCCAGCAGCCCCATGGGGGACGGAGCTTTCTTT
once	TRBD2	TRBJ2-3	TRBV2	CASSTSGGGDTQYF	TGTGCCAGCAGTACCAGCGGGGGAGGAGATACGCAGTATTTT
NA	NA	TRBJ2-5	TRBV18	CASSPTYSRETQYF	TGTGCCAGCTCCCCCACGTACAGTCGAGAGACCCAGTACTTC
NA	NA	TRBJ2-3	TRBV18	CASSLFSGSRDTQYF	TGTGCCAGCTCACTCTTTTCAGGGTCTCGAGATACGCAGTATTTT
NA	TRBD1	TRBJ1-5	TRBV10-3	CAISRTGDNQPQHF	TGTGCCATCAGTCGGACAGGGGACAATCAGCCCCAGCATTTT
NA	NA	TRBJ2-2	TRBV2	CASSPDKTTNTGELFF	TGTGCCAGCAGTCCGGACAAGACCACGAACACCGGGGAGCTGTTTTTT
NA	TRBD1	TRBJ2-5	TRBV25-1	CASSDTTGSQETQYF	TGTGCCAGCAGTGACACGACAGGGAGCCAAGAGACCCAGTACTTC
NA	NA	TRBJ1-1	TRBV29-1	CSVAPGQSMNTEAFF	TGCAGCGTTGCCCCCGGACAGTCCATGAACACTGAAGCTTTCTTT
once	TRBD2	TRBJ2-5	TRBV6-1	CASRPSGGAGETQYF	TGTGCCAGCAGGCCTAGCGGGGGGGCCGGGGAGACCCAGTACTTC
NA	NA	TRBJ1-5	TRBV5-5	CASSPVGYSNQPQHF	TGTGCCAGCAGCCCGGTGGGGTATAGCAATCAGCCCCAGCATTTT
NA	TRBD1	TRBJ1-2	TRBV28	CASILQGASYGYTF	TGTGCCAGCATTTTACAGGGGGCGTCCTATGGCTACACCTTC
few	NA	TRBJ2-2	TRBV7-2	CASSWGGPGELFF	TGTGCCAGCAGCTGGGGGGGGCCCGGGGAGCTGTTTTTT
NA	TRBD2	TRBJ2-7	TRBV18	CASSLSGSGYEQYF	TGTGCCAGCTCACTTAGCGGGAGCGGCTACGAGCAGTACTTC
NA	TRBD1	TRBJ2-3	TRBV4-1	CASSQVGIGLSRGRLDTQYF	TGCGCCAGCAGCCAAGTGGGTATAGGCTTGAGCAGGGGGCGACTAGATACGCAGTATTTT
NA	TRBD1	TRBJ2-4	TRBV28	CASRKNQGARYF	TGTGCCAGCAGGAAAAATCAGGGGGCGCGGTACTTC
few	NA	TRBJ2-6	TRBV6-5	CASSYSYSAGANVLTF	TGTGCCAGCAGCTACTCTTACAGCGCTGGGGCCAACGTCCTGACTTTC
NA	TRBD2	TRBJ2-1	TRBV5-1	CASSFGTSGDNEQFF	TGCGCCAGCAGCTTCGGGACTAGCGGAGACAATGAGCAGTTCTTC
NA	TRBD1	TRBJ2-3	TRBV23-1	CASSQSVTGESTDTQYF	TGCGCCAGCAGTCAATCGGTGACAGGGGAAAGCACAGATACGCAGTATTTT
NA	NA	TRBJ2-7	TRBV23-1	CASVAHPGTAIPYEQYF	TGCGCCAGTGTGGCCCACCCCGGGACTGCGATTCCCTACGAGCAGTACTTC
NA	NA	TRBJ1-2	TRBV28	CASSFSTQGHGYTF	TGTGCCAGCAGTTTCTCGACGCAGGGTCATGGCTACACCTTC
NA	TRBD1	TRBJ1-2	TRBV28	CASSSTGTGVYGYTF	TGTGCCAGCAGTTCCACCGGGACAGGAGTCTATGGCTACACCTTC
NA	TRBD1	TRBJ1-2	TRBV30	CAWSRQGNNYGYTF	TGTGCCTGGAGTCGACAGGGGAACAACTATGGCTACACCTTC
NA	NA	TRBJ1-6	TRBV7-8	CASSLVWGLGGSPLHF	TGTGCCAGCAGCTTAGTATGGGGGCTTGGTGGTTCACCCCTCCACTTT
NA	TRBD2	TRBJ2-1	TRBV6-6	CASSPGTRRDEQFF	TGTGCCAGCAGTCCCGGGACTAGGCGGGATGAGCAGTTCTTC
NA	TRBD2	TRBJ2-3	TRBV7-3	CASSLGTSGTPSDTQYF	TGTGCCAGCAGCTTAGGGACTAGCGGGACCCCCTCAGATACGCAGTATTTT
NA	TRBD2	TRBJ2-1	TRBV7-9	CASSLSGLAYNEQFF	TGTGCCAGCAGCTTAAGCGGACTAGCTTACAATGAGCAGTTCTTC
few	TRBD2	TRBJ2-3	TRBV29-1	CSVEAGGAVDTQYF	TGCAGCGTTGAAGCCGGGGGGGCGGTAGATACGCAGTATTTT
NA	NA	TRBJ2-5	TRBV11-2	CASSLVTGEGTQYF	TGTGCCAGCAGCTTAGTTACAGGGGAGGGGACCCAGTACTTC